The TCR beta chain described here comes from a study of blood T cell repertoires in COVID-19. Study information: The study drew acute and convalescent COVID-19 samples from the United States, Italy and Spain.

This clone was found once. Seattle enrolled patients during active infection and tracked them longitudinally. Trimming pared 3 bases from V and 1 base from J, leaving 13 bases between. Germline assignment: CDR1 MDHEN and CDR2 SYDVKM. The CDR3 has 16 amino acids. Original analysis: How many nucleated cells were present was estimated from reference gene primer amplification. The assay was immunoSEQ multiplex PCR, and TCRdb's table has in-frame clones only and misses some. That table gives V, J and clone size, and the DNA gave D and trimming. The table shows 100,000 to 150,000 clones, with around 74% occurring only once.

The receptor was derived from a man aged 80 or over with COVID-19, enrolled during active disease. Sequenced input: peripheral blood. The rearrangement joins TRBV28 to TRBJ2-1; tentatively, D is TRBD2 (6 bases). The CDR3 DNA reads as TGTGCCAGCAGTTTCCTGACTAGAGGGTCCTACAATGAGCAGTTCTTC. It encodes CASSFLTRGSYNEQFF. Variable domain in full (rest from reference TRBV28 and TRBJ2-1): DVKVTQSSRYLVKRTGEKVFLECVQDMDHENMFWYRQDPGLGLRLIYFSYDVKMKEKGDIPEGYSVSREKKERFSLILESASTNQTSMYLCASSFLTRGSYNEQFFGPGTRLTVL.